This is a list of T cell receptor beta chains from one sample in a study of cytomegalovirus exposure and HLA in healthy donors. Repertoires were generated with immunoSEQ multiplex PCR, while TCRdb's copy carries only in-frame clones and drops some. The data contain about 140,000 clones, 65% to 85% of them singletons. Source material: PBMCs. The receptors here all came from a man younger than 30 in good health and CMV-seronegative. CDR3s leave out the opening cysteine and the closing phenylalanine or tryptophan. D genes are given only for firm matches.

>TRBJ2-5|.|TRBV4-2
ASSQELSTQARETQY
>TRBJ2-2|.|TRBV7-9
ASSSPGGSPPGELF
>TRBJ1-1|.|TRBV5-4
ASSLLGEDTEAF
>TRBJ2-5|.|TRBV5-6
ASSLGLAQETQY
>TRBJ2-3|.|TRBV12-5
ASGLVSTGTHYTDTQY
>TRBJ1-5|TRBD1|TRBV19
ASRTTGADSSQH
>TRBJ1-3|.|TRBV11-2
ASSLTGLGNTIY
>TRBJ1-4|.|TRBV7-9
ASSELGGGFGNEKLF
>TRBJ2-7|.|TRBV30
AWSVRVSYEQY
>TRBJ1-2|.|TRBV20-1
SARAAYGYT
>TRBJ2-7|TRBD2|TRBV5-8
ASSLWWTSGPLRYEQY
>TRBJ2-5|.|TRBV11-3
ASSLVQGGFETQY
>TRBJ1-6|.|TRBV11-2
ASTSRVGANSPLH
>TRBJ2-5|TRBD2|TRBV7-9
ASRENPRRGQETQY
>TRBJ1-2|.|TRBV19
ASSGRDYGYT
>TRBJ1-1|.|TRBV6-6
ASSSQGNMNTEAF
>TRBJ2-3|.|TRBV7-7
ASSLGPGSDTQY
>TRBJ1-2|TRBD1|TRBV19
ASSTPRTGRGYT
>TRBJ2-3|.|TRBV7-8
ASSARQTTTDTQY
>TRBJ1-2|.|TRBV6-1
ASSELAGAYGYT
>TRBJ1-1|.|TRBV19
ASMSFLNTEAF
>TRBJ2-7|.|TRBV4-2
ASSQQGGSYEQY
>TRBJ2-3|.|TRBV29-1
SVRQGDTQY
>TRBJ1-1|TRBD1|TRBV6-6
ASSYTGGLTF
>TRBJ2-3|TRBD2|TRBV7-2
ASRGDYRTDTQY
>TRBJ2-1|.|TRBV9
ASSVAGAGEQF
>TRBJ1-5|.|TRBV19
ASSGQFSNQPQH
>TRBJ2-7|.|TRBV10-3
AISERETGYEQY
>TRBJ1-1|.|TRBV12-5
ASGTRGGTEAF
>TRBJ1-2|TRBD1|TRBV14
ASSQDRGSTGSGYT
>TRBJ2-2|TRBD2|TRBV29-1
SIIAGANTGELF
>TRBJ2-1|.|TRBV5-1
ASSPTPSNEQF
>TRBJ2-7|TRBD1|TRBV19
ASSSRQGYYEQY
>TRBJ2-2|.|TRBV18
ASSPPVPLGELF
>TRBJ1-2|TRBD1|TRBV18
ASSPLIGQDYYGYT
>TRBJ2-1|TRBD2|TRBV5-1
ASSLLGAGGQSEQF
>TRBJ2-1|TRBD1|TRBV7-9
ASSRGQGVSDEQF
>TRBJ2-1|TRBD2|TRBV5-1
ASSSFSPTPAGGNEQF
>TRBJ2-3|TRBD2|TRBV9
ASSDLAGGADTQY
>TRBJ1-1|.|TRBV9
ASSVGWGPFAEAF
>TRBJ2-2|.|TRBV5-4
ASSNQGLNTGELF